This T cell receptor (beta chain) was obtained from a study of technical replicates of blood from a handful of donors. TCRdb keeps only in-frame clones here, not all; method: immunoSEQ multiplex PCR. The sample yields around 57,000 clones, 85% to 95% seen once. Germline V gene data show CDR1 as DFQATT and CDR2 as SNEGSKA (reference sequence). The CDR3 spans 11 residues. The sample consisted of T cells isolated from PBMCs. V is TRBV20-1 and J is TRBJ2-3; possible D gene TRBD1, 5 bases. This receptor was identified in a human donor in good health. CDR3 nucleotides: TGCAGCGCCCCCAGGGCGGATACGCAGTATTTT. Protein sequence: CSAPRADTQYF.